A single T cell receptor beta chain is shown here with its context. As processed by the authors: Estimated nucleated cell counts came from reference gene primer amplification. The table came from immunoSEQ multiplex PCR; TCRdb's copy has only in-frame clones and leaves some out. V, J and clone size are taken as reported in that table, and D and trimming were inferred from the DNA itself. The sample contains roughly 91,000 clones, 70% to 85% of which appear only once. These data belong to a study of blood T cell repertoires in COVID-19. Study at large: Collection of acute and convalescent COVID-19 samples took place in the United States, Italy and Spain. In each case, the material was cDNA or gDNA derived from T cells, B-cell-depleted T cells, or PBMCs.

CDR1 is SGHDN and CDR2 is FVKESK in the germline V gene. After removal of 5 bases from V and 0 bases from J, the junction contained 6 bases not matched to a gene. CDR3 length: 15 residues. Material for sequencing was peripheral blood. The rearrangement joins TRBV14 to TRBJ1-1, with TRBD1 matching over 7 bases. This clonotype was sampled from a man between 70 and 80 years old with acute or convalescent COVID-19. CDR3 residues: CASSSRDRLNTEAFF. CDR3 DNA sequence: TGTGCCAGCAGCTCCCGGGACAGATTGAACACTGAAGCTTTCTTT.